This T cell receptor (beta chain) was captured in a study of T cells of healthy individuals. Trimming removed 1 base from V and 4 bases from J, with 23 bases in between. The germline V gene encodes CDR1 SGDLS and CDR2 YYNGEE. There are 18 residues in the CDR3. TCRdb called the 5' RACE reads again in MiXCR, with one record for every CDR3 protein. There are approximately 52,000 distinct CDR3 sequences in the sample; approximately 15% occur only once, and 15% to 20% lies in the top ten. This clonotype was seen a few times. The clonotype comes from a human donor in good health. The chain links TRBV9 to TRBJ1-2; possibly TRBD1 for D (5 bases). CDR3 protein: CASSVNTGVEGSSYGYTF. The CDR3 region has the DNA TGTGCCAGCAGCGTAAACACGGGGGTCGAGGGGAGTAGCTATGGCTACACCTTC.